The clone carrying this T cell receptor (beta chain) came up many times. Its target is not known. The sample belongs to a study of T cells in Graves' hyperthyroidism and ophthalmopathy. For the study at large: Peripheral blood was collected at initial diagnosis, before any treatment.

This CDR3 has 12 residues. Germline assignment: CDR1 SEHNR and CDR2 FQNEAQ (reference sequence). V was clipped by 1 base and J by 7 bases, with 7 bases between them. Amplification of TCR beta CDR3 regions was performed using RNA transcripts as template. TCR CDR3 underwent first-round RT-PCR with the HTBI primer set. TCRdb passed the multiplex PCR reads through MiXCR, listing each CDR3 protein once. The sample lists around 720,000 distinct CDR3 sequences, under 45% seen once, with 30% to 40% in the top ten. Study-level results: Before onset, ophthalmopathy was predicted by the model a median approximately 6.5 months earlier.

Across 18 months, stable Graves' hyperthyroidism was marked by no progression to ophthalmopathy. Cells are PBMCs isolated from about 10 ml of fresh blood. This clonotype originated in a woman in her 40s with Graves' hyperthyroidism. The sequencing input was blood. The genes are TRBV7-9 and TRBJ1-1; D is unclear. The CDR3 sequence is CASSLVAREAFF. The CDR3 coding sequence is TGTGCCAGCAGCTTAGTCGCGCGTGAAGCTTTCTTT.